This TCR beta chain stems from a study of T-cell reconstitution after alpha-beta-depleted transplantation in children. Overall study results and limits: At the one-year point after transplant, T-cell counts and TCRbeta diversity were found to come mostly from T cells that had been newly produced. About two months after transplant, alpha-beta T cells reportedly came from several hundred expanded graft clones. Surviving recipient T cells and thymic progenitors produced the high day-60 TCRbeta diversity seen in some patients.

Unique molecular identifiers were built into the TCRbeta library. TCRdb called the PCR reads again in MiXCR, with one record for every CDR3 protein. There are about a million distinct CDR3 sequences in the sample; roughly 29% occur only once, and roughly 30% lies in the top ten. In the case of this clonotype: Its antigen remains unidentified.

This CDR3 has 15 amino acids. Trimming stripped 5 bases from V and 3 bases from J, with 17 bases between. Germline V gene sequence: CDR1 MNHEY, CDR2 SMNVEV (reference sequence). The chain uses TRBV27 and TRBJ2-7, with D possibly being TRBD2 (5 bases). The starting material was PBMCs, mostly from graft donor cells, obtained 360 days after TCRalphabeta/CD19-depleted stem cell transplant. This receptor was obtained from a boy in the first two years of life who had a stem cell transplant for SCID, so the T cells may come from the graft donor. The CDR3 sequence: CASSPRWYRDYEQYF. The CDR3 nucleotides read TGTGCCAGCAGTCCTCGGTGGTACCGGGACTACGAGCAGTACTTC.